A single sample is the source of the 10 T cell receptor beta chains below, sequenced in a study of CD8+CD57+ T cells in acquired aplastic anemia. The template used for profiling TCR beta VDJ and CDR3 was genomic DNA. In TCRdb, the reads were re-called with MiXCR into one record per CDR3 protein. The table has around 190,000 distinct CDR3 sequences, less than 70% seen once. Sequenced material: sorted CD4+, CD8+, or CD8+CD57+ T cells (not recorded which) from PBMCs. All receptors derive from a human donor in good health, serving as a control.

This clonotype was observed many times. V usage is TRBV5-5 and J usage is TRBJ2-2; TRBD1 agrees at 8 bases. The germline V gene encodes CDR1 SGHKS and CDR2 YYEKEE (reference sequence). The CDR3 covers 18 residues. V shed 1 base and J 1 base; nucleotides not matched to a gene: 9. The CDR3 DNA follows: TGTGCCAGCAGCTTGTCAGACAGGGGAAGGTGGAACACCGGGGAGCTGTTTTTT. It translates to CASSLSDRGRWNTGELFF.

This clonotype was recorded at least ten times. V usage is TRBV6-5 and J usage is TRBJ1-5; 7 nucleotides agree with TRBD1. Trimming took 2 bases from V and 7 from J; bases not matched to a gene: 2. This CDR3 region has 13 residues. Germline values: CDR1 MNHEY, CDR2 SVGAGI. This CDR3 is CASSYDRAQPQHF. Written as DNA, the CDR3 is TGTGCCAGCAGTTACGACAGGGCCCAGCCCCAGCATTTT.

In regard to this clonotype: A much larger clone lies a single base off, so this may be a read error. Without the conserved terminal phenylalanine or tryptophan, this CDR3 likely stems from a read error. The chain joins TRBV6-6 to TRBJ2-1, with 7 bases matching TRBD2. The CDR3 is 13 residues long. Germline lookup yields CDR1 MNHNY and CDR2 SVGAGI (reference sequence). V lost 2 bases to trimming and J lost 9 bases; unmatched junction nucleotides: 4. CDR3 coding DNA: TGTGCCAGCAGTTACATCGGGGGGACTGAGCAGTTCCTC. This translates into CASSYIGGTEQFL.

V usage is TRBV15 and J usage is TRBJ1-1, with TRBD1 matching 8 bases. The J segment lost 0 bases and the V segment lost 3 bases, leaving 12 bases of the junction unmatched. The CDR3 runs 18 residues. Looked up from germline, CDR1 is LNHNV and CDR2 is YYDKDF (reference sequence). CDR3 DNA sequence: TGTGCCACCAGCAGCCCTACCCGACAGGGGCCCGTGAACACTGAAGCTTTCTTT. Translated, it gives CATSSPTRQGPVNTEAFF.

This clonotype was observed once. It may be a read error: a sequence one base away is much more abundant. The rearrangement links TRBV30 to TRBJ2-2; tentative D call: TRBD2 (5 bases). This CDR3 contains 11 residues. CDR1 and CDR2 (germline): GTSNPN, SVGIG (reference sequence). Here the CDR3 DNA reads TGTGCCTGGAATGTGGCCGGGGAGCTGTTGTTT. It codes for CAWNVAGELLF.

This CDR3 reads CATSATTESEQYF. The CDR3 coding sequence is TGTGCCACCAGTGCGACGACAGAGTCCGAGCAGTACTTC. The V and J genes are TRBV24-1 and TRBJ2-7; the D gene is possibly TRBD1 (5 bases). The germline V gene encodes CDR1 KGHDR and CDR2 SFDVKD. CDR3 length: 13 residues. The V gene lost 5 bases and the J gene lost 6 bases, with 13 bases spanning the gap.

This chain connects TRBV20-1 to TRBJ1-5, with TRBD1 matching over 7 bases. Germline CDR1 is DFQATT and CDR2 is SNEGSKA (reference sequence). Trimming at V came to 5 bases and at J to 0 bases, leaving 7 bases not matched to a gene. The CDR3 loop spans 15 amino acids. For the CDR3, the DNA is TGCAGTGCTTACTCGGGACAGTTTAGCAATCAGCCCCAGCATTTT. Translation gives CSAYSGQFSNQPQHF.

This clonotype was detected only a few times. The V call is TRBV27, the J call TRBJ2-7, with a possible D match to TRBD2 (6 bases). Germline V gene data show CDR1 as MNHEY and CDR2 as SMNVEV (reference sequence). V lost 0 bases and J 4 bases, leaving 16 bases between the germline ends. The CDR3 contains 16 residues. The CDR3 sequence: CASSLSRTEGYYEQYF. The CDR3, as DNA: TGTGCCAGCAGTTTATCAAGGACGGAGGGGTATTACGAGCAGTACTTC.

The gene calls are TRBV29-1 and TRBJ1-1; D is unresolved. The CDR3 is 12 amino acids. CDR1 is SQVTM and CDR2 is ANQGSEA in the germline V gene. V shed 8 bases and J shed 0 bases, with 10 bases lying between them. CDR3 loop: CSLGKLNTEAFF. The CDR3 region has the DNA TGCAGCCTCGGAAAGTTGAACACTGAAGCTTTCTTT.

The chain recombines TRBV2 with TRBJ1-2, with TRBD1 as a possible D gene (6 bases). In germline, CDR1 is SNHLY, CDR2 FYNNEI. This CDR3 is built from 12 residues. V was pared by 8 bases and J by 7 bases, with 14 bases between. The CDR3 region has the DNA TGTGCCAGCCCCGGGGGGGGGCCTGGCTACACCTTC. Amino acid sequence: CASPGGGPGYTF.